The 2 T cell receptor beta chains reported below all come from one sample, sequenced in a study of CD8+ T cells in alopecia areata. Extracted from the samples, RNA was reverse transcribed into cDNA to serve as the sequencing template. Method: immunoSEQ multiplex PCR; TCRdb's copy keeps in-frame clones and lacks some. This table holds roughly 280,000 clones, 60% found once. Treatment noted: oral pan-JAK inhibitor, 5-10 mg twice daily. Sequencing used CD4+ T cells sorted from blood, obtained at approximately week 52, from a patient treated with tofacitinib. Receptors originate from a human donor with alopecia areata.

The CDR3 loop is CSVEDFRGGAYNEQFF. In nucleotides, the CDR3 is TGCAGCGTTGAAGACTTCCGCGGGGGGGCCTACAATGAGCAGTTCTTC. J is TRBJ2-1 and V is TRBV29-1; 9 nucleotides match TRBD2. The CDR3 is 16 amino acids. Unmatched junction bases numbered 5, after V lost 0 bases and J lost 2 bases. Per the germline V gene, CDR1 is SQVTM and CDR2 is ANQGSEA.

The CDR3 sequence: CASSQSTGGRADTQYF. The CDR3 DNA reads TGTGCCAGCAGCCAGTCGACGGGGGGCCGGGCAGATACGCAGTATTTT. The J gene is TRBJ2-3, the V gene TRBV7-2, with a tentative D call TRBD2 (7 bases). V was clipped by 5 bases and J by 4 bases, with 19 bases between them. This CDR3 has 16 residues. Germline V gene sequence: CDR1 SGHTA, CDR2 FQGNSA. The whole variable domain, filled in from reference TRBV7-2 and TRBJ2-3, reads GAGVSQSPSNKVTEKGKDVELRCDPISGHTALYWYRQSLGQGLEFLIYFQGNSAPDKSGLPSDRFSAERTGGSVSTLTIQRTQQEDSAVYLCASSQSTGGRADTQYFGPGTRLTVL.